Listed here is a single T cell receptor (beta chain). Its target is unknown. A single record per CDR3 protein comes from TCRdb applying MiXCR to the RT-PCR reads. The table records fewer than 400,000 distinct CDR3 sequences, about a fifth of them present only once. CDR1 is SGHVS, CDR2 FQNEAQ, per germline. V was trimmed by 5 bases and J by 3 bases, leaving 4 bases between them. The CDR3 runs 12 residues. This sample is part of a study of response to subunit inactivated influenza vaccine. General study findings and limits: Each seasonal influenza vaccination recruits few new T cells, the authors suggested.

The receptor was derived from a man between 50 and 75 years old who received an inactivated influenza vaccine. The chain uses TRBV7-8 and TRBJ2-2, with D hard to call. The sequenced sample was PBMCs from blood, obtained about 20 months after vaccination. Here the CDR3 reads CASSTHTGELFF. CDR3 sequence (DNA): TGTGCCAGCAGCACCCACACCGGGGAGCTGTTTTTT.